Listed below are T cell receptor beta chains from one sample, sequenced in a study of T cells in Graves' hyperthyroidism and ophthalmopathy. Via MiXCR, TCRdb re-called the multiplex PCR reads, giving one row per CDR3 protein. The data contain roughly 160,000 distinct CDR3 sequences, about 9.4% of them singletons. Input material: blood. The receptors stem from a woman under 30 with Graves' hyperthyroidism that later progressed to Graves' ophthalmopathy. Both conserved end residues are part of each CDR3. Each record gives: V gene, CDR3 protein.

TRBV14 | CASSLAGSYNEQFF
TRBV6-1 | CASSLKINEQFF
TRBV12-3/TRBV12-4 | CASSRNYGDEQFF
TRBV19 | CASSIKQGPYEQFF
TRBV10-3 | CAISEMENTIYF
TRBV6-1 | CASIQTGQETQYF
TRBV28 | CASTNWGLTEAFF
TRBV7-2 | CASSSRQGGVGGYTF
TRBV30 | CAWGGQEEKLFF
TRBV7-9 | CASSPRLAGAHEQYF
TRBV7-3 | CASSLNAGSSYEQYF
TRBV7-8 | CASSYLRAGSYNEQFF
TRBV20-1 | CSSVGVDYGYTF
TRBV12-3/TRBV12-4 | CASSLGRRANYGYTF
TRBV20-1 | CSASGTGGDEQYF
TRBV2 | CASSVEATDTQYF
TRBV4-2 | CASSQSLAGGNTGELFF
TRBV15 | CATRTTGGVFNEQFF
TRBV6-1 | CASSEQQGSPLHF
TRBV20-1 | CSARDGSGGEETQYF
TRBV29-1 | CSVAPERSEQYF
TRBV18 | CASSPAPSGLSKGYTF
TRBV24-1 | CATSATSDLGNEQFF
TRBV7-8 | CASSSRWASPSEQFF
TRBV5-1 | CASSNTAGYTF
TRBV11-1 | CASSFPSGTGAEETQYF
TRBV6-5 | CASSYSLQGNTIYF
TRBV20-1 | CSARDPSESTDTQYF
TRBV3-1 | CASSQEGWTYNEQFF
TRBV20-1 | CSARVPDQETQYF
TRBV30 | CAWSARNTQYF
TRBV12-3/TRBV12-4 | CASSLGAGTNYGYTF
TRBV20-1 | CSASLWGDSGNQPQHF
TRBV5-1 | CASSLAGVGNEQFF
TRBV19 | CASSEGPTDTQYF
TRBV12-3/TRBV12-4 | CASHTGQLYTEAFF
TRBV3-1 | CASSQTREKLFF
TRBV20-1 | CSALLAGVYNEQFF
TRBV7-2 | CASSHTSGRSSTDTQYF
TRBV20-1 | CSARLLAEESSYNEQFF
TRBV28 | CASSLSFWGNLDYNSPLHF
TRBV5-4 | CASSQPTRTPGEQYF
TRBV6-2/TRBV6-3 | CGSSQNYEQYF
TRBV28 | CASSFQGRQETQHF
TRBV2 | CASSDFGTGRVITDNEQFF